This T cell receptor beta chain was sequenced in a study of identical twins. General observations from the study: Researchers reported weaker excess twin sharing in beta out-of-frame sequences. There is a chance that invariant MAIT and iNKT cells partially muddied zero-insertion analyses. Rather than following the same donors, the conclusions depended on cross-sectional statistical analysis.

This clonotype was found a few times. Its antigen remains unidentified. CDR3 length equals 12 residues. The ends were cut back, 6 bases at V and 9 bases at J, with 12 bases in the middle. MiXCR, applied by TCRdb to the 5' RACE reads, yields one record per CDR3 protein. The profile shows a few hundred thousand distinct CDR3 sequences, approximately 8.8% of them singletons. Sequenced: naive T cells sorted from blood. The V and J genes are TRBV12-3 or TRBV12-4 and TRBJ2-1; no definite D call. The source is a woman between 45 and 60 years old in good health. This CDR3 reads CASRGITPEQFF. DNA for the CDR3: TGTGCCAGCAGGGGTATTACTCCTGAGCAGTTCTTC.